What follows are 3 T cell receptor beta chains derived from one specimen sequenced in a study of beta chain features in type 1 diabetes. The authors reverse transcribed all of the isolated RNA, so sequencing captured expressed TCRB transcripts. Clones were sequenced by immunoSEQ multiplex PCR, and TCRdb holds only the in-frame ones, with some missing. The profile shows hundreds of thousands of clones, around 12% of them singletons. The sequencing input was naive CD4+ T cells from blood. These receptors came from a man aged 18 to 29 in good health.

CDR3 loop: CASSSGGEQFF. CDR3 DNA sequence: TGTGCCAGCAGTTCCGGGGGTGAGCAGTTCTTC. The chain combines TRBV6-5 with TRBJ2-1; possibly TRBD2 for D (6 bases). The V gene lost 4 bases and the J gene lost 9 bases, with 7 bases spanning the gap. Germline CDR1 reads MNHEY; CDR2 reads SVGAGI. The CDR3 contains 11 residues.

This rearrangement joins TRBV6-1 to TRBJ2-3; 11 positions agree with TRBD2. The CDR3 has 14 residues. Germline-derived CDR1 and CDR2 are MNHNS and SASEGT. V dropped 7 bases and J dropped 4; count of bases not matched to a gene: 4. CDR3 region: CASTISGRADTQYF. CDR3 coding DNA: TGTGCCAGCACCATTAGCGGGAGGGCAGATACGCAGTATTTT.

This sequence joins TRBV10-3 and TRBJ2-7, with D tentatively TRBD1 (6 bases). The CDR3 is 14 amino acids. Germline V gene lookup returns CDR1 ENHRY and CDR2 SYGVKD. V lost 6 bases and J 3 bases, leaving 15 bases between the germline ends. This CDR3 is CAIRGSGVGYEQYF. The CDR3 DNA is TGTGCCATCAGGGGATCAGGGGTAGGCTACGAGCAGTACTTC.